This T cell receptor beta chain was documented in a study of blood T cell repertoires in COVID-19. Method: immunoSEQ multiplex PCR; TCRdb's copy keeps in-frame clones and lacks some. Of 200,000 or so clones listed, around 81% are singletons. Trimming took 7 bases from V and 4 from J, leaving 20 bases between them. This CDR3 region has 16 residues. From germline, CDR1 is GTSNPN and CDR2 SVGIG (reference sequence). Ages ranged from about 18 to 89 years, with residence in about two dozen US areas. Clinical history reported by participants formed the basis on which cohorts were assigned. The clonotype originates from a middle-aged man who had recovered from COVID-19. The chain uses TRBV30 and TRBJ1-6; TRBD1 might be the D (6 bases). The sequenced material came from PBMCs or T cells enriched from blood (not recorded which). The CDR3 is CALLPGALSYNSPLHF. The CDR3 region has the DNA TGTGCCTTATTACCAGGGGCCCTGTCTTATAATTCACCCCTCCACTTT.